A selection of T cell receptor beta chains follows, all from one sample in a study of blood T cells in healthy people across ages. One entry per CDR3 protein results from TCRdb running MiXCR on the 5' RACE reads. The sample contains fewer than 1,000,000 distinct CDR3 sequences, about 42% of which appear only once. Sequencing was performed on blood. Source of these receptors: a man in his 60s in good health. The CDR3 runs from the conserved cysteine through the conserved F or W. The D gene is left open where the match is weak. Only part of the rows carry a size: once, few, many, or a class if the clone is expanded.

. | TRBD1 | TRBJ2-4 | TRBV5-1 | TGCGCCAGTAGCGACAGGGCTCAGTACTTC | CASSDRAQYF
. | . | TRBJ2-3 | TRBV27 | TGTGCCAGCAGCCAGGCCTGGACAGATACGCAGTATTTT | CASSQAWTDTQYF
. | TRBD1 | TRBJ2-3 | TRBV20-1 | TGCAGTGCGGAGGGACAGGGTCCCACAGATACGCAGTATTTT | CSAEGQGPTDTQYF
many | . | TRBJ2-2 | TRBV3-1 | TGTGCCAGCAGCCGCGGACGGAACACCGGGGAGCTGTTTTTT | CASSRGRNTGELFF
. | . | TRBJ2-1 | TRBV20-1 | TGCAGTGCGAAGGGTTGGGAATACAATGAGCAGTTCTTC | CSAKGWEYNEQFF
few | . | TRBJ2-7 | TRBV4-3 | TGCGCCAGCAGCCAAGAAGACAGGTTCTCCTACGAGCAGTACTTC | CASSQEDRFSYEQYF
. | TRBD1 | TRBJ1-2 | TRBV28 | TGTGCCAGCAGTGTCTGGACAGGGCAATATGGCTACACCTTC | CASSVWTGQYGYTF
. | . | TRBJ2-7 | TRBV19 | TGTGCCAGTAGTATGGACGACTACGAGCAGTACTTC | CASSMDDYEQYF
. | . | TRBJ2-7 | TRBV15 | TGTGCCACCAGCAGAGAGTCAAGCGGCCCCCCGGGCGAGCAGTACTTC | CATSRESSGPPGEQYF
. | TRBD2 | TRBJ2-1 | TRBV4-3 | TGCGCCAGCAGCCTAAGACTAGCGGGGGGCTATTACAATGAGCAGTTCTTC | CASSLRLAGGYYNEQFF
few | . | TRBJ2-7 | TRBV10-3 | TGTGCCATCAGTATGTCCAAACTCTACGAGCAGTACTTC | CAISMSKLYEQYF
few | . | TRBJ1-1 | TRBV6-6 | TGTGCCAGCAGTCGTCAGAACACTGAAGCTTTCTTT | CASSRQNTEAFF